This T cell receptor (beta chain) was identified in a study of shared clonotypes between healthy human individuals. Method: immunoSEQ multiplex PCR; TCRdb's copy keeps in-frame clones and lacks some. The repertoire holds 2.3 million or so clones, with 93% as singletons. This clone was picked up one time. This sample includes further DNA sequences coding for the same CDR3. This CDR3 has 14 residues. V dropped 5 bases and J dropped 1 base, with 10 bases sitting between them. CDR1 SGHTA and CDR2 FQGNSA come from the germline V gene. The source of this sequence is a man aged 18 to 29 in good health. Some clones in this sample may be carry-over from other donors' samples. Sequencing was carried out using naive CD4+ T cells from PBMCs. Subset noted: CD45RA+ positively selected. The V and J genes are TRBV7-2 and TRBJ2-3; D is undetermined. The CDR3 region is CASSLGLGTDTQYF. The CDR3 DNA reads as TGTGCCAGCAGCCTCGGTTTGGGCACAGATACGCAGTATTTT.